Shown below are 26 T cell receptor beta chains from a single sample sequenced in a study of blood T cells in healthy people across ages. Primers used in a second PCR of about 7 to 12 cycles were a sample-barcoded 5' primer and a J-beta primer mix. MiXCR, run by TCRdb on the 5' RACE reads, gives a single entry per CDR3 protein. The sample has hundreds of thousands of distinct CDR3 sequences; less than 25% are singletons. These same data were also listed under a study on T cells of mothers and their children.

Material for sequencing was blood. The receptors here all came from a boy younger than 18 in good health.

The chain links TRBV7-9 to TRBJ1-2, with TRBD1 matching over 7 bases. Germline CDR1 and CDR2: SEHNR and FQNEAQ (reference sequence). CDR3 size: 15 residues. The V and J ends lost 4 bases and 2 bases, in that order; junction bases with no gene match: 7. Written as DNA, the CDR3 is TGTGCCAGCAGCTCGACGCCACAGGGGAACTATGGCTACACCTTC. It yields the protein CASSSTPQGNYGYTF.

This clonotype was counted a few times. The gene calls are TRBV20-1 and TRBJ2-4; D is ambiguous. Germline values: CDR1 DFQATT, CDR2 SNEGSKA (reference sequence). The germline V and J ends were trimmed by 3 bases and 8 bases, with 11 bases remaining between them. This CDR3 is built from 12 residues. The DNA of the CDR3 is TGCAGTGCTAGTGGTCTGGCGGACATTCAGTACTTC. Its translation is CSASGLADIQYF.

The CDR3 loop is CASSSPPSGANVLTF. CDR3 coding DNA: TGTGCCAGCAGCTCCCCGCCCTCTGGGGCCAACGTCCTGACTTTC. This rearrangement joins TRBV28 to TRBJ2-6; D not certain. Germline assignment: CDR1 MDHEN and CDR2 SYDVKM. V gave up 6 bases and J gave up 0 bases, with 9 bases separating them. There are 15 residues in the CDR3. Based on the CDR3 plus reference TRBV28 and TRBJ2-6, the full variable domain is DVKVTQSSRYLVKRTGEKVFLECVQDMDHENMFWYRQDPGLGLRLIYFSYDVKMKEKGDIPEGYSVSREKKERFSLILESASTNQTSMYLCASSSPPSGANVLTFGAGSRLTVL.

The rearrangement links TRBV28 to TRBJ2-1; 7 bases fit TRBD2. Germline CDR1 reads MDHEN; CDR2 reads SYDVKM. With 6 bases clipped from V and 3 bases from J, the junction kept 8 bases outside the gene matches. The CDR3 loop spans 15 amino acids. CDR3 nucleotides: TGTGCCAGCAGGGCGGGGGACGGAGTCTACAATGAGCAGTTCTTC. This gives the protein CASRAGDGVYNEQFF.

This clonotype was seen a few times. The chain joins TRBV29-1 to TRBJ1-4; 7 bases fit TRBD1. From germline, CDR1 is SQVTM and CDR2 ANQGSEA. The junction had 5 bases not matched to a gene; V was cut back by 3 bases and J by 1 base. There are 15 residues in the CDR3. This CDR3 reads CSVEHRQGTNEKLFF. CDR3 in DNA: TGCAGCGTTGAGCACCGACAGGGAACTAATGAAAAACTGTTTTTT.

The chain has TRBV5-5 and TRBJ1-3; the D is unclear. V dropped 3 bases and J dropped 5 bases, with 15 bases sitting between them. Germline V CDR1 and CDR2: SGHKS, YYEKEE (reference sequence). The CDR3 has 15 amino acids. DNA for the CDR3: TGTGCCAGCAGCTCCCAGGACGGGCTCCGAAACACCATATATTTT. It yields the protein CASSSQDGLRNTIYF.

This clonotype has more than one count but fewer than ten. The chain has TRBV29-1 and TRBJ2-3; 9 bases line up with TRBD1. The V gene end was trimmed by 0 bases and the J gene end by 3 bases; junction bases not matched to a gene: 10. Germline V CDR1 and CDR2: SQVTM, ANQGSEA. The CDR3 spans 17 residues. CDR3 amino acids: CSVEDPEGQGRTDTQYF. CDR3 sequence (DNA): TGCAGCGTTGAAGATCCCGAGGGACAGGGAAGGACAGATACGCAGTATTTT.

The rearrangement links TRBV28 to TRBJ2-7; possible D gene TRBD1, 6 bases. From germline, CDR1 is MDHEN and CDR2 SYDVKM. CDR3 size: 13 residues. The V end lost 7 bases, the J end lost 5 bases, and 15 bases lay between the germline ends. CDR3 coding DNA: TGTGCCAGCATTACTACAGGGAAGCACGAGCAGTACTTC. Translation gives CASITTGKHEQYF.

V and J are TRBV3-1 and TRBJ2-4; the D gene is possibly TRBD2 (6 bases). The V end lost 0 bases, the J end lost 0 bases, and 9 bases lay between the germline ends. Per germline, CDR1 LGHDT and CDR2 YNNKEL (reference sequence). This CDR3 is 16 amino acids long. The CDR3 DNA sequence: TGTGCCAGCAGCCAAGATGGGGGACTAGCCAAAAACATTCAGTACTTC. This sequence encodes CASSQDGGLAKNIQYF.

Only a few counts were recorded for this clonotype. The chain links TRBV4-1 to TRBJ2-3; D is perhaps TRBD2 (6 bases). Trimming removed 2 bases at V and 2 bases at J, with 14 bases between. CDR1 is MGHRA and CDR2 is YSYEKL in the germline V gene. The length of the CDR3 is 16 residues. CDR3 coding DNA: TGCGCCAGCAGCCAATCGTACCGGGGGATCACAGATACGCAGTATTTT. It specifies CASSQSYRGITDTQYF.

The rearrangement joins TRBV20-1 to TRBJ1-5, with a weak D call TRBD1 (6 bases). The CDR3 is 12 residues long. The V gene's germline CDR1 is DFQATT and CDR2 SNEGSKA (reference sequence). Between the trimmed V and J ends, which lost 3 bases and 8 bases, there was a span of 11 bases. The CDR3 spells CSARGGGKPQHF. DNA for the CDR3: TGCAGTGCTAGGGGGGGCGGGAAGCCCCAGCATTTT.

This clonotype was counted only a few times. V is TRBV6-5 and J is TRBJ1-5; D is possibly TRBD1 (5 bases). The V end was cut by 5 bases, the J end by 3 bases, with 11 bases between. The CDR3 has 14 amino acids. CDR1 and CDR2 (germline): MNHEY, SVGAGI. In DNA form, the CDR3 reads TGTGCCAGCAGTAGCCACAGGCTCAATCAGCCCCAGCATTTT. It yields the protein CASSSHRLNQPQHF.

The table lists this clonotype with a few counts. This sequence joins TRBV28 and TRBJ2-4, with 7 bases lining up with TRBD2. This CDR3 has 15 amino acids. Germline CDR1 MDHEN, CDR2 SYDVKM. Trimming cost V 6 bases and J 0 bases; bases outside gene matches: 5. The CDR3 DNA is TGTGCCAGCAGCCGAGAGCGGGGAGCCAAAAACATTCAGTACTTC. As protein: CASSRERGAKNIQYF.

The table lists this clonotype with a few counts. The junction shows a germline mismatch at one end, possibly a read error. The chain has TRBV5-1 and TRBJ2-1, with D maybe TRBD1 (6 bases). The germline gives CDR1 SGHRS, CDR2 YFSETQ. The CDR3 has 14 amino acids. DNA of the CDR3: TGCGCCAGCAGCTCCAAACAGGGCACCTACGAGCGGTACTTC. It is translated as CASSSKQGTYERYF.

This clonotype came up a few times. The chain couples TRBV9 to TRBJ2-3; maybe TRBD1 (6 bases). The V and J ends lost 2 bases and 6 bases respectively, with 16 bases between them. Germline-derived CDR1 and CDR2 are SGDLS and YYNGEE. The CDR3 length is 15 residues. The CDR3 coding sequence is TGTGCCAGCAGCGTCTCGGGTACAGGGTCCGATACGCAGTATTTT. It codes for CASSVSGTGSDTQYF.

This clonotype was counted only a few times. The V gene is TRBV20-1, the J gene TRBJ1-1; D unresolved. Germline V gives CDR1 DFQATT, CDR2 SNEGSKA (reference sequence). CDR3 length: 14 residues. CDR3 sequence reads: CTSLEDWENTEAFF. DNA of the CDR3: TGCACCTCCCTGGAGGACTGGGAGAACACTGAAGCTTTCTTT.

This clonotype has only a few counts. The CDR3 DNA follows: TGCGCCAGCAGCCGTCGGGGACAACGGGAGGAAAAACTGTTTTTT. This codes for CASSRRGQREEKLFF. V gene TRBV5-1 combines with J gene TRBJ1-4, with a tentative D call TRBD1 (6 bases). This CDR3 has 15 amino acids. CDR1 SGHRS and CDR2 YFSETQ come from the germline V gene. The ends were cut back, 4 bases at V and 8 bases at J, with 18 bases in the middle.

In the case of this clonotype: An end of the junction differs from the germline gene, which may be a read error. The chain carries TRBV4-2 and TRBJ2-1, with D hard to call. The CDR3 consists of 16 residues. Germline CDR1 is LGHNA and CDR2 is YNFKEQ. This CDR3 is CASSQERLGRAHSVIF. In DNA form, the CDR3 reads TGTGCCAGCAGCCAAGAGAGATTGGGAAGGGCCCACAGTGTGATCTTC.

The chain is built from TRBV5-4 and TRBJ1-4, with D tentatively TRBD1 (5 bases). With 0 bases removed from V and 5 bases from J, the gap between germline ends came to 11 bases. This CDR3 spans 15 amino acids. Germline loops: CDR1 SGHNT, CDR2 YYREEE (reference sequence). CDR3: CASSLDQGRNEKLFF. The CDR3 DNA reads TGTGCCAGCAGCTTGGATCAGGGAAGAAATGAAAAACTGTTTTTT.

The sample holds a few counts of this clonotype. V is TRBV28 and J is TRBJ2-7, with 8 bases identical to TRBD1. Germline CDR1 and CDR2: MDHEN and SYDVKM. The CDR3 extends over 13 amino acids. Trimming cost V 6 bases and J 2 bases; bases outside gene matches: 3. The CDR3, as DNA: TGTGCCAGCAGACCGACAGGGGCCTACGAGCAGTACTTC. Its translation is CASRPTGAYEQYF.

This clonotype came up a few times. DNA for the CDR3: TGTGCCAGCAGCTTAGCGCCGGCCAGTTTTAGCACAGATACGCAGTATTTT. Translating it yields CASSLAPASFSTDTQYF. The chain links TRBV7-2 to TRBJ2-3; unclear D gene. Trimming pared 0 bases from V and 0 bases from J, leaving 13 bases between. The CDR3 sequence is 17 residues long. CDR1 is SGHTA and CDR2 is FQGNSA in the germline V gene.

V and J are TRBV28 and TRBJ2-5, with D tentatively TRBD1 or TRBD2 (5 bases each). The assigned J gene may be wrong: the sequence end matches TRBJ2-7 better. Germline values: CDR1 MDHEN, CDR2 SYDVKM. The CDR3 runs 15 residues. The chain's CDR3 is CASSLRGVLHYEQYF. The DNA for the CDR3 is TGTGCCAGCAGTTTGAGAGGGGTCCTTCACTACGAGCAGTACTTC.

About this clonotype itself: One end of the junction varies from germline; a read error may be responsible. The chain joins TRBV27 to TRBJ2-1; D gene uncertain. This CDR3 has 13 residues. The germline V gene encodes CDR1 MNHEY and CDR2 SMNVEV (reference sequence). CDR3 residues: CASSHNEYNGQFF. The CDR3, as DNA: TGTGCCAGCAGCCACAATGAGTACAATGGGCAGTTCTTC.

V is TRBV7-6 and J is TRBJ2-1; D may match TRBD1 or TRBD2 (5 bases each). Germline V lookup: CDR1 SGHVS, CDR2 FNYEAQ. CDR3 length equals 14 residues. V gave up 5 bases and J gave up 6 bases, with 14 bases separating them. In DNA form, the CDR3 reads TGTGCCAGCAGCCCTTTACCCGGGGCCAATGAGCAGTTCTTC. It is translated as CASSPLPGANEQFF. The full variable domain, with the rest looked up from reference TRBV7-6 and TRBJ2-1, is GAGVSQSPRYKVTKRGQDVALRCDPISGHVSLYWYRQALGQGPEFLTYFNYEAQQDKSGLPNDRFSAERPEGSISTLTIQRTEQRDSAMYRCASSPLPGANEQFFGPGTRLTVL.

The table lists this clonotype with many counts. The rearrangement links TRBV4-1 to TRBJ1-4; weak D call: TRBD1 (6 bases). V lost 0 bases and J 5 bases, leaving 10 bases between the germline ends. The V gene's germline CDR1 is MGHRA and CDR2 YSYEKL. The CDR3 has 15 residues. CDR3 nucleotide sequence: TGCGCCAGCAGCCAAGACCGGGGGGCGAATGAAAAACTGTTTTTT. Translating it yields CASSQDRGANEKLFF.

The chain is built from TRBV5-8 and TRBJ2-3; D remains ambiguous. Germline CDR1 reads SGHTS; CDR2 reads YDEGEE. The CDR3 sequence is 15 residues long. V lost 0 bases and J lost 4, with 12 bases in between. The CDR3 protein is CASSLGAGAADTQYF. DNA of the CDR3: TGTGCCAGCAGCTTGGGGGCCGGCGCGGCAGATACGCAGTATTTT.